Reported below is one T cell receptor (beta chain). Its antigen is not known. Time point reported: week 47, end of study. Topical imiquimod accompanied each vaccine dose, which consisted of 300 ug of mutant IDH1 20-mer peptide. Across weeks 1, 3, 5, 7, 11, 15, 19 and 23, patients received a vaccination each time, eight in all. Astrocytomas that were new, WHO grade 3 or 4, IDH1-mutant and ATRX-lost were present in the donors. The data were produced by immunoSEQ multiplex PCR, yet TCRdb's version contains in-frame clones alone and is incomplete. This sample has around 50,000 clones; approximately 88% occur once, and the top ten carry 4.3%. The CDR3 extends over 15 amino acids. J gave up 5 bases and V 1 base, and 5 bases lay outside the gene matches. Germline V CDR1 and CDR2: LNHDA, SQIVND (reference sequence). This entry is derived from a study of a mutant IDH1 vaccine in newly diagnosed glioma. Across the study: Vaccination was launched 4-6 weeks after radiotherapy alone, or with temozolomide cycles. Scheduled at week 35, visit V12 preceded visit V13, held at week 47.

The sequence came from a woman aged 25 to 45 with glioma. Some clones in this sample may be carry-over from other donors' samples. Sequencing was performed on PBMCs, taken from a glioma patient whose treatment included an IDH1 peptide vaccine. The gene calls are TRBV19 and TRBJ2-3; 8 nucleotides align to TRBD2. Here the CDR3 reads CASSIGGSGGDTQYF. CDR3 nucleotide sequence: TGTGCCAGTAGTATAGGCGGGAGCGGGGGAGATACGCAGTATTTT.